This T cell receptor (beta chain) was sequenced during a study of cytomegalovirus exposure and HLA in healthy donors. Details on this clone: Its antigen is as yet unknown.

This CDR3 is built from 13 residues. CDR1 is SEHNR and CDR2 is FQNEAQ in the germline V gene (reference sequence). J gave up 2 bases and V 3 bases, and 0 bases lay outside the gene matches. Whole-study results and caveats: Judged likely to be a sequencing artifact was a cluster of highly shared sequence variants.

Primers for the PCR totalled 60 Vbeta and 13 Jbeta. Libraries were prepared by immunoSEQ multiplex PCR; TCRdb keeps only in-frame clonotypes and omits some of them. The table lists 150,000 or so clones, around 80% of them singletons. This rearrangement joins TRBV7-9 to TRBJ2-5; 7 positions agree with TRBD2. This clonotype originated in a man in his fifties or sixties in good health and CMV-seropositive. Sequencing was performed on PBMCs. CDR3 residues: CASSLGGQETQYF. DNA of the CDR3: TGTGCCAGCAGCTTGGGAGGGCAAGAGACCCAGTACTTC.